The T cell receptor (beta chain) under discussion was sequenced for a study of shared clonotypes between healthy human individuals. Across the whole study: A couple of women and a few men aged 18 to 49 served as donors.

Study results and caveats: Larger estimated richness was generally recorded for naive subsets relative to memory subsets.

TCRdb keeps only in-frame clones here, not all; method: immunoSEQ multiplex PCR. The table includes millions of clones, 93% detected once. The CDR3 totals 13 residues. The germline V gene encodes CDR1 SGHDT and CDR2 YYEEEE. V was pared by 0 bases and J by 6 bases, with 10 bases between. As for this clone: Its antigen is currently unknown.

Within Nashville, Tennessee resided all donors, each a Caucasian adult. Splitting of CD4+ cells produced CD45RA+ naive and CD45RA-negative memory subsets. This receptor was obtained from a man aged 18 to 29 in good health. Some clones in this sample may be carry-over from other donors' samples. The sequencing sample was made of naive CD4+ T cells from PBMCs. The subset was: CD45RA+ positively selected. This chain links TRBV5-6 with TRBJ2-7; D is perhaps TRBD2 (6 bases). CDR3 coding DNA: TGTGCCAGCAGCTTGGTAGTGGGGGGCGAGCAGTACTTC. Translation: CASSLVVGGEQYF.